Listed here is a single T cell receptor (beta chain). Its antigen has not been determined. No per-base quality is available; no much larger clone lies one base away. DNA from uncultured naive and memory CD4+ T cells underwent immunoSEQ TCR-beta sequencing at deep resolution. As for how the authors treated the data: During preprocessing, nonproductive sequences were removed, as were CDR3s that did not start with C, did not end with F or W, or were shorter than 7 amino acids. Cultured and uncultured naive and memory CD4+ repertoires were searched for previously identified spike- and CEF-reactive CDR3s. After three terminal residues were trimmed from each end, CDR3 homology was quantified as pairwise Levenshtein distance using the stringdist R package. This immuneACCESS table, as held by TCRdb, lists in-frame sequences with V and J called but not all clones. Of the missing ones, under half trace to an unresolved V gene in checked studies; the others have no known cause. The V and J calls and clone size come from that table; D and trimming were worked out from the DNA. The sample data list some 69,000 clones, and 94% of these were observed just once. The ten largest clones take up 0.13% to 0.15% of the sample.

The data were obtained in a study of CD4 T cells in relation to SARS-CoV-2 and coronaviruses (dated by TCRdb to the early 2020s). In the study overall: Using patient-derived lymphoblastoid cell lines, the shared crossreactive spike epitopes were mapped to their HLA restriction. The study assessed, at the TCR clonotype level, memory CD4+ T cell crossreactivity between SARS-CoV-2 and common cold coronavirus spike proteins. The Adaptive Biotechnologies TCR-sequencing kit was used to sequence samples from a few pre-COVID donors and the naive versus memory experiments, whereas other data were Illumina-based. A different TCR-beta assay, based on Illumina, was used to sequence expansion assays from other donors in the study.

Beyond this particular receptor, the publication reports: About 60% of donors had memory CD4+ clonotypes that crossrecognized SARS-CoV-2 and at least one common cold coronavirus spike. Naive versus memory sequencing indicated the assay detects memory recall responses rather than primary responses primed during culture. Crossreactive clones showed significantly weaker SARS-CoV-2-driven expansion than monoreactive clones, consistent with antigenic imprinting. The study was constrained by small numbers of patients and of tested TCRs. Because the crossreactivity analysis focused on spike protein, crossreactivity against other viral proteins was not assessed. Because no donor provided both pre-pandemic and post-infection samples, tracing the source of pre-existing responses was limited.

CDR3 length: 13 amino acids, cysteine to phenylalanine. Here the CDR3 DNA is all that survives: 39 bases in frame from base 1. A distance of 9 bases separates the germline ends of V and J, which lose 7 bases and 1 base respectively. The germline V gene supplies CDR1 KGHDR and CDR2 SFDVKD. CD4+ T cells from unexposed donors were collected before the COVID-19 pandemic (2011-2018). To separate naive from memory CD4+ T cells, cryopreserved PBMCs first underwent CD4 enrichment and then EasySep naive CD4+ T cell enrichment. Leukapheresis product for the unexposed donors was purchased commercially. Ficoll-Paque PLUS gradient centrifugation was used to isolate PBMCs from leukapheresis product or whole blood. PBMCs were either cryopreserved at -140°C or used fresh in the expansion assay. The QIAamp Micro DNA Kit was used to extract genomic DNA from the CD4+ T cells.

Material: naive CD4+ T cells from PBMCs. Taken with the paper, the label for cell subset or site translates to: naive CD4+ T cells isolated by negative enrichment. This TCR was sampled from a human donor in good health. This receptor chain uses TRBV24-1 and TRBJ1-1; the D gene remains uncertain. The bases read TGTGCCACCAGGACTACATCGAACACTGAAGCTTTCTTT. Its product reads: CATRTTSNTEAFF.